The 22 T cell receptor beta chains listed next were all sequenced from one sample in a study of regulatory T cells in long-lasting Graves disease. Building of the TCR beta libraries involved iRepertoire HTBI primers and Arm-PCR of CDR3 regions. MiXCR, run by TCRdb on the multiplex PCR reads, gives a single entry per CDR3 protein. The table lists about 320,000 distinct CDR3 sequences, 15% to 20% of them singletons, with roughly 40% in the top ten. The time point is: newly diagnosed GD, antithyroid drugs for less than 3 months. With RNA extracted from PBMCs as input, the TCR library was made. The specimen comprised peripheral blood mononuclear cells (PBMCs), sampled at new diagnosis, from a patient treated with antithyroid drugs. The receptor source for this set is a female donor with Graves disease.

CDR3 sequence (DNA): TGTGCCAGCAGCTGGTCGGCGGGCACCTACGAGCAGTACTTC. Translation: CASSWSAGTYEQYF. This chain joins TRBV11-2 and TRBJ2-7; the D gene is possibly TRBD2 (5 bases). Germline assignment: CDR1 SGHAT and CDR2 FQNNGV. With 4 bases removed from V and 2 bases from J, the gap between germline ends came to 12 bases. The CDR3 totals 14 residues.

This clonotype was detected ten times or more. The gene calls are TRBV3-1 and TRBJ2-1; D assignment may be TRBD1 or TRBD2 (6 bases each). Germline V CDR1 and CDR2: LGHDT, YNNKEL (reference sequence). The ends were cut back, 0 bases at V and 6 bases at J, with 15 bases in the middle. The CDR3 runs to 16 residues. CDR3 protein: CASSQEGGGLLNEQFF. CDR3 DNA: TGTGCCAGCAGCCAAGAAGGGGGAGGCCTCCTCAATGAGCAGTTCTTC.

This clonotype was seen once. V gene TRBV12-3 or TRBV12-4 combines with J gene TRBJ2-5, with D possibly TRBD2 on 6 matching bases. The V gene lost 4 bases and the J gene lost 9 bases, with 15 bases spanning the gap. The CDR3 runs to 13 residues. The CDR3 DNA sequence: TGTGCCAGCAGTTGGACCACTGGGGAGGCCCAGTACTTC. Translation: CASSWTTGEAQYF.

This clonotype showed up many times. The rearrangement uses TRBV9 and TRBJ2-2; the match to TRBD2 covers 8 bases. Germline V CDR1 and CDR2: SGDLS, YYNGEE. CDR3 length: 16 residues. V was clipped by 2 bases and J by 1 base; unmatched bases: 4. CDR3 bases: TGTGCCAGCAGCGTTCACAGCGGGGGGAACACCGGGGAGCTGTTTTTT. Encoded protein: CASSVHSGGNTGELFF.

The CDR3 protein is CASSSSGVPNYGYTF. CDR3 coding DNA: TGTGCCAGCTCATCTTCGGGGGTTCCTAACTATGGCTACACCTTC. This sequence joins TRBV18 and TRBJ1-2; possibly TRBD1 for D (5 bases). CDR1 and CDR2 (germline): KGHSH, LQKENI. Trimming removed 5 bases from V and 0 bases from J, with 13 bases in between. CDR3 length equals 15 residues.

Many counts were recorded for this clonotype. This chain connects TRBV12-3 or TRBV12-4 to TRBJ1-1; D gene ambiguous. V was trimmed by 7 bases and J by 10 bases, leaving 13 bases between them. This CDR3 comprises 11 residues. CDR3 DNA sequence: TGTGCCAGCACCCCCGCCGGCCCAGCTTTCTTT. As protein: CASTPAGPAFF.

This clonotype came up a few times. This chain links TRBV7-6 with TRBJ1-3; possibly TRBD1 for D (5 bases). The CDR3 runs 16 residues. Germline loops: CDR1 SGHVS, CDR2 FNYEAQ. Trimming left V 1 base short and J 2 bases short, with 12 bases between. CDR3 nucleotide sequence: TGTGCCAGCAGCTTAGAATTGGGGGAGGCTGGAAACACCATATATTTT. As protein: CASSLELGEAGNTIYF.

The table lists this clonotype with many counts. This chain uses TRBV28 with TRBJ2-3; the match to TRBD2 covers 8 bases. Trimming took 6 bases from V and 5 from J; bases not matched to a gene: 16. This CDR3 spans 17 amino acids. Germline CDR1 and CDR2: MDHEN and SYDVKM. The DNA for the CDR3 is TGTGCCAGCAGCCCCCGAATGACGGGAGGGCCAAAAGATACGCAGTATTTT. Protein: CASSPRMTGGPKDTQYF. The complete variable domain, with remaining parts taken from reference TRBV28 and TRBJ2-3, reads DVKVTQSSRYLVKRTGEKVFLECVQDMDHENMFWYRQDPGLGLRLIYFSYDVKMKEKGDIPEGYSVSREKKERFSLILESASTNQTSMYLCASSPRMTGGPKDTQYFGPGTRLTVL.

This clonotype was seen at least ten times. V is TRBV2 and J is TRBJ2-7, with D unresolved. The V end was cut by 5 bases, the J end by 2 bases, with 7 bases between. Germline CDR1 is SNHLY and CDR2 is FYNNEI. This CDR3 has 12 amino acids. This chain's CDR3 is CASSPSTYEQYF. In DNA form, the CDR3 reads TGTGCCAGCAGTCCGTCAACCTACGAGCAGTACTTC.

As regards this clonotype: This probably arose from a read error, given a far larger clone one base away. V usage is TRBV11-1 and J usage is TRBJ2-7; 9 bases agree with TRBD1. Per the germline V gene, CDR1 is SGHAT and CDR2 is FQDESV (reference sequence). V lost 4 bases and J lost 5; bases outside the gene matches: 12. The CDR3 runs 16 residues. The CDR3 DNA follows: TGTGCCAGCAGCTCCCTAGGGACAGGGCACCCCCACGAGCAGTACTTC. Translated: CASSSLGTGHPHEQYF.

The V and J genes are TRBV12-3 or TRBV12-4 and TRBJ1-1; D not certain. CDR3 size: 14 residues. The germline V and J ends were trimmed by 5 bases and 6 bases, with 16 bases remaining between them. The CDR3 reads CASSPRPYSSEAFF. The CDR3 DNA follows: TGTGCCAGCAGTCCCCGCCCCTACTCGTCTGAAGCTTTCTTT.

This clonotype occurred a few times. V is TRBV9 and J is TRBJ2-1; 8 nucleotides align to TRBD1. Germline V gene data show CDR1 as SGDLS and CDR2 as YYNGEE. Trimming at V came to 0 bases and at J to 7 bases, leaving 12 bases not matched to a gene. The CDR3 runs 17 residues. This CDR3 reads CASSVGRGQVPWNEQFF. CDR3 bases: TGTGCCAGCAGCGTAGGTAGGGGACAGGTCCCTTGGAATGAGCAGTTCTTC.

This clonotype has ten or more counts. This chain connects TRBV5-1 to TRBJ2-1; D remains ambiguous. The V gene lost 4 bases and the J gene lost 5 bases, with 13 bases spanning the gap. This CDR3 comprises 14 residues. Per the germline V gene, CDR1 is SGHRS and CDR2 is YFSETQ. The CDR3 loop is CASSRGDHDNEQFF. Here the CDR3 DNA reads TGCGCCAGCAGCAGAGGAGACCACGACAATGAGCAGTTCTTC.

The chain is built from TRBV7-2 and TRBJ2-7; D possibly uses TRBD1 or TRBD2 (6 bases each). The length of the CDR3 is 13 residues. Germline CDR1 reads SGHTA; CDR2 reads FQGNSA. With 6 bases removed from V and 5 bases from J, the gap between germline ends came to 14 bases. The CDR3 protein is CASRPSGADEQYF. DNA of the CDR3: TGTGCCAGCAGACCGTCGGGGGCGGACGAGCAGTACTTC.

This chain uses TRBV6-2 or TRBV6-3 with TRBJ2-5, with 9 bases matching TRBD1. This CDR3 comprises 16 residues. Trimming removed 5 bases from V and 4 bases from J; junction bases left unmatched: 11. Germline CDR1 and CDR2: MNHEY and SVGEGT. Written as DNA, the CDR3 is TGTGCCAGCAGTGAATTGCCGGGACAGGGAATAGAGACCCAGTACTTC. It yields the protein CASSELPGQGIETQYF.

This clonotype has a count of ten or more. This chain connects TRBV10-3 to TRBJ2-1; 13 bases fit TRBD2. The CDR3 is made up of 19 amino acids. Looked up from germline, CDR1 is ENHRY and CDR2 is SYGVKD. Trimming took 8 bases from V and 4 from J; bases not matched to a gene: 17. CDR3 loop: CAIFPGRRTSGSRYNEQFF. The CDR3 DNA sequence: TGTGCCATCTTCCCGGGACGGCGGACTAGCGGGAGTAGGTACAATGAGCAGTTCTTC.

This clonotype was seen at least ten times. CDR3 DNA sequence: TGTGCCAGCAGTTACTCGACTAGCGGGAGGAAGGTAGGATACGAGCAGTACTTC. Translating it yields CASSYSTSGRKVGYEQYF. The chain is built from TRBV6-2 or TRBV6-3 and TRBJ2-7, with TRBD2 identical over 13 bases. The CDR3 is made up of 18 amino acids. Germline V gene sequence: CDR1 MNHEY, CDR2 SVGEGT. After removal of 0 bases from V and 4 bases from J, the junction contained 9 bases not matched to a gene.

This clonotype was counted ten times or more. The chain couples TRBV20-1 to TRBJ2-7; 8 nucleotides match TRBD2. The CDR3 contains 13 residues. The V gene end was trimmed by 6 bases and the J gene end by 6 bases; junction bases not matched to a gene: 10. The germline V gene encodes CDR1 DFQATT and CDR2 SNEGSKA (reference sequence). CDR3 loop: CSATGLAPGEQYF. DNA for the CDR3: TGCAGTGCCACTGGACTAGCTCCTGGCGAGCAGTACTTC.

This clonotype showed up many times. DNA of the CDR3: TGTGCCAGCAGCCCGCCGGGAGGCGGGGCCGGGGAGCTGTTTTTT. Protein product: CASSPPGGGAGELFF. The chain combines TRBV3-1 with TRBJ2-2, with TRBD2 identical over 7 bases. Unmatched junction bases numbered 8, after V lost 4 bases and J lost 6 bases. CDR1 is LGHDT and CDR2 is YNNKEL in the germline V gene (reference sequence). CDR3 length equals 15 residues.

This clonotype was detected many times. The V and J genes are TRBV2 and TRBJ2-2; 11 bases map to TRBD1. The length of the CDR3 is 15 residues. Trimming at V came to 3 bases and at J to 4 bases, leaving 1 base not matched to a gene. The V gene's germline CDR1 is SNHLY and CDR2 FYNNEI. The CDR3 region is CASSEDRGLTGELFF. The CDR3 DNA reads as TGTGCCAGCAGTGAGGACAGGGGGCTCACCGGGGAGCTGTTTTTT.

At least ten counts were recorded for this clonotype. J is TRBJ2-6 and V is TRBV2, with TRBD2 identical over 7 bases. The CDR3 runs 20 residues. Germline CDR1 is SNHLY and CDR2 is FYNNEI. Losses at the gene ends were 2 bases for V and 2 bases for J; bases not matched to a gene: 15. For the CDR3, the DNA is TGTGCCAGCAGTGAAACAAGGTTGGCTCCAGGGACTACTGGGGCCAACGTCCTGACTTTC. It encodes CASSETRLAPGTTGANVLTF.

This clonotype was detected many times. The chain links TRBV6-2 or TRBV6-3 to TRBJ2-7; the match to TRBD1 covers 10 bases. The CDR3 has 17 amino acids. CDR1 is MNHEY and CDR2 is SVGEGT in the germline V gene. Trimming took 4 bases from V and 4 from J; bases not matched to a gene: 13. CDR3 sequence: CASSSHSDRDRGYEQYF. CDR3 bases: TGTGCCAGCAGTTCCCATAGTGACCGGGACAGGGGATACGAGCAGTACTTC.